The next 10 T cell receptor beta chains were all read from a single sample in a study of blood T cell repertoires in COVID-19. Sequencing used immunoSEQ multiplex PCR; TCRdb keeps in-frame clones, though not all of them. The sample lists some 100,000 clones; more than 80% were seen once. Sequencing was done on a sample of peripheral blood. These receptors all stem from a human donor in a cohort sampled during active COVID-19.

This clone has a handful of counts. This chain joins TRBV7-2 and TRBJ1-5; D unclear. The CDR3 runs to 13 residues. The V and J ends lost 5 bases and 5 bases respectively, with 10 bases between them. The V gene's germline CDR1 is SGHTA and CDR2 FQGNSA. The CDR3 coding sequence is TGTGCCAGCAGCCCCCGACGGGATCAGCCCCAGCATTTT. The encoded protein is CASSPRRDQPQHF.

A few counts support this clone. The V gene is TRBV2, the J gene TRBJ2-1; 12 bases agree with TRBD2. The germline gives CDR1 SNHLY, CDR2 FYNNEI. The ends lost 6 bases at V and 5 bases at J; junction bases unmatched: 5. The CDR3 runs 15 residues. DNA for the CDR3: TGTGCCAGCAGACCGACTAGCGGGGGACACAATGAGCAGTTCTTC. It yields the protein CASRPTSGGHNEQFF.

The V call is TRBV19, the J call TRBJ2-5; perhaps TRBD2 as D (5 bases). Trimming took off 1 base at V and 3 bases at J, with 9 bases between the two ends. Germline CDR1 and CDR2: LNHDA and SQIVND (reference sequence). This CDR3 is 14 amino acids long. For the CDR3, the DNA is TGTGCCAGTAGTATAGGGTCGGGGAAAGAGACCCAGTACTTC. Encoded protein: CASSIGSGKETQYF.

The chain is built from TRBV10-3 and TRBJ2-7, with a tentative D call TRBD2 (6 bases). Germline CDR1 ENHRY, CDR2 SYGVKD. V lost 4 bases and J lost 0, with 19 bases in between. The CDR3 totals 17 residues. CDR3 in DNA: TGTGCCATCAGTGCATTATCAAAAGGGAGGAGCTCCTACGAGCAGTACTTC. Encoded protein: CAISALSKGRSSYEQYF.

CDR3 region: CATSDPGGPNQPQHF. The CDR3 region has the DNA TGTGCCACCAGTGATCCAGGGGGTCCCAATCAGCCCCAGCATTTT. V usage is TRBV24-1 and J usage is TRBJ1-5, with TRBD1 matching over 7 bases. The CDR3 totals 15 residues. The V gene end was trimmed by 3 bases and the J gene end by 3 bases; junction bases not matched to a gene: 4. Per germline, CDR1 KGHDR and CDR2 SFDVKD.

The chain links TRBV5-4 to TRBJ2-1; TRBD2 matches 7 bases. The CDR3 covers 14 residues. The J segment lost 9 bases and the V segment lost 2 bases, leaving 8 bases of the junction unmatched. Per germline, CDR1 SGHNT and CDR2 YYREEE (reference sequence). The CDR3 DNA is TGTGCCAGCAGCTTCCGGGACTATCCAGGTGAGCAGTTCTTC. It is translated as CASSFRDYPGEQFF.

The rearrangement links TRBV25-1 to TRBJ1-1, with no clear D. Germline V gene data show CDR1 as MGHDK and CDR2 as SYGVNS. Trimming took off 2 bases at V and 5 bases at J, with 9 bases between the two ends. This CDR3 has 13 amino acids. The CDR3 region has the DNA TGTGCCAGCAGTGAACACCTTAGAACTGAAGCTTTCTTT. Translating it yields CASSEHLRTEAFF.

The V gene is TRBV15, the J gene TRBJ2-3; 7 positions match TRBD2. The CDR3 runs to 21 residues. V was pared by 0 bases and J by 0 bases, with 18 bases of the junction left unmatched. Germline V gives CDR1 LNHNV, CDR2 YYDKDF (reference sequence). The CDR3 loop is CATSRDLRIAGTKSSTDTQYF. CDR3 DNA: TGTGCCACCAGCAGAGATTTGAGGATAGCAGGGACTAAATCTAGCACAGATACGCAGTATTTT.

This clone has only one observation. J is TRBJ1-1 and V is TRBV5-6, with no clear D. The CDR3 has 14 residues. Per germline, CDR1 SGHDT and CDR2 YYEEEE. Trimming cost V 2 bases and J 4 bases, with 12 bases left between them. The chain's CDR3 is CASSLLRGGTEAFF. The CDR3 nucleotides are TGTGCCAGCAGCTTACTCCGAGGAGGCACTGAAGCTTTCTTT.

The rearrangement joins TRBV28 to TRBJ1-1; weak D call: TRBD1 (5 bases). In germline, CDR1 is MDHEN, CDR2 SYDVKM. The CDR3 loop spans 16 amino acids. Trimming shortened V by 4 bases and J by 3 bases, and 18 bases separated the two germline ends. The chain's CDR3 is CASSSPPGGGYTEAFF. CDR3 bases: TGTGCCAGCAGTTCACCACCCGGGGGGGGGTACACTGAAGCTTTCTTT.